The subject of this entry is one T cell receptor (beta chain). It has no known antigen specificity. No qualities accompany the bases; no much larger clone lies one base away. From the germline V gene, CDR1 is SQVTM and CDR2 is ANQGSEA. V is clipped by 4 bases and J by 8 bases, and the sequence between their germline boundaries is 17 bases long. The CDR3 has 13 amino acids, counting the end cysteine and phenylalanine. Only CDR3 DNA remains: 39 bases, in frame from the first base. The data belong to a study of blood T cells in healthy people across ages (dated by TCRdb to 2014 to 2015). For the study in its entirety: Template switching captured roughly one uniquely barcoded TCR beta cDNA molecule per two T cells in model experiments. Using deep sequencing normalized with unique cDNA molecular identifiers, the study measured how TCR beta repertoire diversity changes with age. The donors were divided into four age groups: young (average around 17 years), middle-aged (around 41), aged (about 60) and long-lived (82). To avoid experimental bias, donors of different ages were distributed randomly across sequencing lanes. The study analyzed two additional independent replicas of 1 million unique cDNA reads from the same blood draw for two donors, one aged 18 to 30 and one aged 80 or older. General study outcomes and caveats: There was a strong correlation between observed TCR beta diversity and the percentage of naive T cells measured by flow cytometry. Estimates of total diversity based on one million sequenced T cells were considered lower bounds and underestimates. Conclusive comparison of naive and antigen-experienced compartments was prevented by the profiling of bulk unsorted PBMCs. Because the CMV infection status of the donors was unknown, age-related changes in expanded clonotypes may potentially have been confounded. Compared with the aged group, the long-lived group had more naive CD4+ T cells, fewer expanded clones and increased TCR diversity, a pattern suggesting age selection. Observed TCR beta diversity per million T cells fell roughly linearly with age, and a significant reduction was already apparent by age approximately 40.

Receptor amplification or capture employed 5' RACE. TCRdb records Illumina HiSeq 2500 as the sequencer. A second roughly 6 to 12 cycle PCR used a sample-barcoded 5' primer and a J-beta primer mix. A template-switch 5' adaptor carrying 12 random nucleotides introduced a unique molecular identifier onto each TCR beta cDNA molecule. At least 3 million CDR3-containing paired-end reads were obtained from each sample. First-strand cDNA synthesis was performed from all RNA using the Mint cDNA synthesis kit, with priming by a TRBC-specific oligonucleotide. Following uracil-DNA glycosylase treatment, all cDNA underwent a first 18-cycle PCR with the universal primers M1SS and BC2_uni_R. On the authors' methods: For normalization, 1 million high-quality reads were randomly selected from each sample, with every read carrying a distinct molecular identifier. Reads with shared molecular identifiers were discarded instead of being binned into consensus sequences. CDR3 identification, clonotype clustering and error correction used MiTCR with a Q25 quality threshold and the strictest error-elimination algorithm. A nonparametric unseen species model with Euler transformation was used to estimate lower-bound total TCR beta diversity. In TCRdb, the public reads were trimmed at Q25 with fastp and aligned with MiXCR, with productive beta chains retained. Each entry is one CDR3 protein sequence, shown with its most common DNA and genes. It is TCRdb's table, rather than the study itself, that gives the V and J calls and clone size. The table for this sample lists roughly 1.5 million distinct CDR3 sequences; less than 45% of them were counted only once. The top ten hold more than 4% of the sample.

The approximately 39 donors, aged roughly 6 to 90 years, were systemically healthy Caucasian individuals from Russia. Each donor gave ten milliliters of peripheral blood, drawn into EDTA-treated Vacutainer tubes. Ficoll-Paque density-gradient centrifugation was used to isolate PBMCs, with at least 6 million per sample. Total RNA was extracted from PBMCs with Trizol reagent, with at least 6 micrograms obtained per sample. The percentages of naive CD45RAhigh/CD27high T cells were determined by flow cytometry on a PBMC aliquot from every donor. The chain links TRBV29-1 with TRBJ1-2; the D region possibly corresponds to TRBD1 (5 bases align). The TCR originated in a woman under 30 in good health. Sequencing input: blood. The DNA is TGCAGCGTTGGGGGCGCTACCAGGGACGGCTACACCTTC. This yields the protein CSVGGATRDGYTF.